This TCR beta chain came from a study of blood T cell repertoires in COVID-19. Overall study context: Specimens from acute and convalescent COVID-19 originated in the United States, Italy and Spain.

The authors' processing: Amplifying reference gene primers gave estimates of nucleated cell counts. The repertoire was sequenced with immunoSEQ multiplex PCR; TCRdb's copy has only in-frame clones and lacks some. V, J and clone size reflect that table, while D and trimming were determined from the DNA. The table lists about 150,000 clones, about 88% of them singletons. Germline V gene sequence: CDR1 SGHRS, CDR2 YFSETQ. Deletions cut 1 base from V and 7 bases from J, with 20 bases between. The CDR3 runs to 16 residues. The sequenced sample was peripheral blood. The TCR comes from a woman over 75 with COVID-19, enrolled during active disease. The V and J genes are TRBV5-1 and TRBJ1-2, with D possibly matching TRBD1 (6 bases). The CDR3 sequence is CASSLSPRQGISGYTF. The CDR3 region has the DNA TGCGCCAGCAGCTTGAGCCCCCGGCAGGGGATCTCTGGCTACACCTTC.